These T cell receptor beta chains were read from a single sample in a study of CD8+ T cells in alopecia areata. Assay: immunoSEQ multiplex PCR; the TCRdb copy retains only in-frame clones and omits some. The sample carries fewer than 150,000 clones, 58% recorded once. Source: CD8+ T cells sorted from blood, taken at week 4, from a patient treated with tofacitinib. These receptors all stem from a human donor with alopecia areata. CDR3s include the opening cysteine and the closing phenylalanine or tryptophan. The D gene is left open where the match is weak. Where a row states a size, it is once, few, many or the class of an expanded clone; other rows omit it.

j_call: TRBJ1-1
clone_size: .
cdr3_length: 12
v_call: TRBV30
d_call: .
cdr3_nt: TGTGCCTGGAGTGTCTCGGGCACTGAAGCTTTCTTT
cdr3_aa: CAWSVSGTEAFF

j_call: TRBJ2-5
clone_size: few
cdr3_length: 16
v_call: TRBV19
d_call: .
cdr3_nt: TGTGCCAGTTCCTCCCTTCCTCTAGCGTTCAAAGAGACCCAGTACTTC
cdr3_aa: CASSSLPLAFKETQYF

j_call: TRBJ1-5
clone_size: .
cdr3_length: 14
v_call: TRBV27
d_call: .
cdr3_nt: TGTGCCAGCAGCCAAGGGGCTGGTCGGCAGCCCCAGCATTTT
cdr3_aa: CASSQGAGRQPQHF

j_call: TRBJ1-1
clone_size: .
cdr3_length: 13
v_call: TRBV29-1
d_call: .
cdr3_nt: TGCAGCGTCGGGGGGGGAAACATCGTTGAAGCTTTCTTT
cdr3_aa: CSVGGGNIVEAFF

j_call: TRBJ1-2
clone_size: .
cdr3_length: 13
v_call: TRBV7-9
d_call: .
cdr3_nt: TGTGCCAGCAAATCGATGGTCCAGGATGGCTACACCTTC
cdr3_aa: CASKSMVQDGYTF

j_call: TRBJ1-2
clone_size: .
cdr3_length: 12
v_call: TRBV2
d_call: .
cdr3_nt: TGTGCCAGCAATGGACAGTTCCATGGCTACACCTTC
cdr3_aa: CASNGQFHGYTF

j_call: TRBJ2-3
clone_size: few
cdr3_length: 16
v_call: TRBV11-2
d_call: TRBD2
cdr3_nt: TGTGCCAGCAGCCCCGGGACTAGCGGGGGGGTAGATACGCAGTATTTT
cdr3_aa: CASSPGTSGGVDTQYF

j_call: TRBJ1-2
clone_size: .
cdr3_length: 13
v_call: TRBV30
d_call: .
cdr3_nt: TGTGCCTGGAGTGTAGGGGGGACCATGGGCTACACCTTC
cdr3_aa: CAWSVGGTMGYTF

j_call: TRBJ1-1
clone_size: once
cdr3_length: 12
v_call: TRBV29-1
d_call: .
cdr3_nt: TGCAGCGTGTCGTCCGAGGGCGCTGAAGCTTTCTTT
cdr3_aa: CSVSSEGAEAFF

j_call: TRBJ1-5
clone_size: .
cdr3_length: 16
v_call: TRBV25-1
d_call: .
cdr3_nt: TGTGCCAGCAGTGTCCGTGGGGCGGGGCCTCTTCAGCCCCAGCATTTT
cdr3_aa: CASSVRGAGPLQPQHF

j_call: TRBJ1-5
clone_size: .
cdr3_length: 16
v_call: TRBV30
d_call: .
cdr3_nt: TGTGCCTGGAGTGTCGCGTCAGCCGGGGTCCATCAGCCCCAGCATTTT
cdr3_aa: CAWSVASAGVHQPQHF

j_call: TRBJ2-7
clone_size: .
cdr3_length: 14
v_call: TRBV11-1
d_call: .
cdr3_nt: TGTGCCAGCAGCTTACAGGGTCCTGCCTACGAGCAGTACTTC
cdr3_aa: CASSLQGPAYEQYF

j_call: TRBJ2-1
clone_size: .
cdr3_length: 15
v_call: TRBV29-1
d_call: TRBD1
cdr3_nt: TGCAGCGTACTTGGGGGTGGACAGGATGGGAATGAGCAGTTCTTC
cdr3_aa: CSVLGGGQDGNEQFF

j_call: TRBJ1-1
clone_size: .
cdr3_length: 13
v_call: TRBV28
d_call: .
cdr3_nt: TGTGCCAGCAGTTTAGGATTGAACACTGAAGCTTTCTTT
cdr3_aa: CASSLGLNTEAFF

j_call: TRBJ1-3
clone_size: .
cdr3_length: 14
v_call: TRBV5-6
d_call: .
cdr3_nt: TGTGCCAGCAGGGGGGTAGTATCCGGAAACACCATATATTTT
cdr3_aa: CASRGVVSGNTIYF

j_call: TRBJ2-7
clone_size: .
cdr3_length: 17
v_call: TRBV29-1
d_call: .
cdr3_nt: TGCAGCGTTGCACGATTCTCCGGGACTGCCGTCTCCTACGAGCAGTACTTC
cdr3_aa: CSVARFSGTAVSYEQYF

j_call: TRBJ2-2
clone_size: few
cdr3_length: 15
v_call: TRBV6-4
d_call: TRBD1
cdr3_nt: TGTGCCAGCAGTCCCAGGGGGACAGACACCGGGGAGCTGTTTTTT
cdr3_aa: CASSPRGTDTGELFF

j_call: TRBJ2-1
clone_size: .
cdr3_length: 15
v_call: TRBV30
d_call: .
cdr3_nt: TGTGCCTTGGTTCGGGATAGTAGCTCCTACAATGAGCAGTTCTTC
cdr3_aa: CALVRDSSSYNEQFF

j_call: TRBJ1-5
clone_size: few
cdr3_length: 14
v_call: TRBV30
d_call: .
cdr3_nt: TGTGCCTGGAGTGTAACTGCCGGTCATCAGCCCCAGCATTTT
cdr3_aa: CAWSVTAGHQPQHF

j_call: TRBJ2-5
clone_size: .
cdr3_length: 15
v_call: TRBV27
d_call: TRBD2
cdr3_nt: TGTGCCAGCGGGACTAGCGGGGGGTCCCAAGAGACCCAGTACTTC
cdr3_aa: CASGTSGGSQETQYF

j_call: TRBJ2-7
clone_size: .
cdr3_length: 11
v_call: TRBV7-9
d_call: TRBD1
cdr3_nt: TGTGCCACCAGGACAGGCTACGAGCAGTACTTC
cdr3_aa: CATRTGYEQYF

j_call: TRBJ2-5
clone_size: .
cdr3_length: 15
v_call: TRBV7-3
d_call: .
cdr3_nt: TGTGCCAGCAGTTTATATGGGGGGACGGAGGAGACCCAGTACTTC
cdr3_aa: CASSLYGGTEETQYF

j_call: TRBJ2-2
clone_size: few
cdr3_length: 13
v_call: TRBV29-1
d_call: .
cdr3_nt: TGCAGCGTTGAATATTCGAACACCGGGGAGCTGTTTTTT
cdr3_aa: CSVEYSNTGELFF

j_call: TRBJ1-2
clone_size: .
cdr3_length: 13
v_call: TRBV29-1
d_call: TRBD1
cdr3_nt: TGCAGCGTTCGGGACAGTGGAAACTATGGCTACACCTTC
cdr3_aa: CSVRDSGNYGYTF

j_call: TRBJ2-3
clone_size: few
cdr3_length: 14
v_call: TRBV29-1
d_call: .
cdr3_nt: TGCAGCGTTGTCCTACCCACCCGCACAGATACGCAGTATTTT
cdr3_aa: CSVVLPTRTDTQYF

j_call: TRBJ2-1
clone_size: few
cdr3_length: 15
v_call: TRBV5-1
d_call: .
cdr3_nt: TGCGCCAGCAGCTTGGGGGTGGCTTCCTACAATGAGCAGTTCTTC
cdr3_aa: CASSLGVASYNEQFF

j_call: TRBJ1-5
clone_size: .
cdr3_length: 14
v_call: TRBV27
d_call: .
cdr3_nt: TGTGCCAGCAGTTTGATCGGGGGCAATCAGCCCCAGCATTTT
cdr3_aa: CASSLIGGNQPQHF

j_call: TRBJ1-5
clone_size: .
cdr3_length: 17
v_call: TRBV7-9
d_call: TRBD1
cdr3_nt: TGTGCCAGCAGCCCGATTCACAGGGGAATAGGTAATCAGCCCCAGCATTTT
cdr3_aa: CASSPIHRGIGNQPQHF

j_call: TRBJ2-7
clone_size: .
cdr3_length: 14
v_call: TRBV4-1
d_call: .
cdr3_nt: TGCGCCAGCAGCCTCCACGGACGGACCTACGAGCAGTACTTC
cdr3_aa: CASSLHGRTYEQYF

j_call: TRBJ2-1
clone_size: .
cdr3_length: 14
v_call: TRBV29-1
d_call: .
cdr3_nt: TGCAGCGTTGGTACGGGGACCCAACAACATGAGCAGTTCTTC
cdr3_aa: CSVGTGTQQHEQFF

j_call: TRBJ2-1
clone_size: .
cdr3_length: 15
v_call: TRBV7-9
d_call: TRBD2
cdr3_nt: TGTGCCAGCAGTTTTGGTAGCGGGGTCTACAATGAGCAGTTCTTC
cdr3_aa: CASSFGSGVYNEQFF

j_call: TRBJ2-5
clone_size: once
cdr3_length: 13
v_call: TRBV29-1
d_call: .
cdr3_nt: TGCAGCGTTGAAACCGGTTACCAAGAGACCCAGTACTTC
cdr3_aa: CSVETGYQETQYF

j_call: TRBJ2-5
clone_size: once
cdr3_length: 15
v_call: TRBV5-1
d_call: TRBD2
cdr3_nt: TGCGCCAGCAGCTCTAAGCGGGGCCTCCAAGAGACCCAGTACTTC
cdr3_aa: CASSSKRGLQETQYF

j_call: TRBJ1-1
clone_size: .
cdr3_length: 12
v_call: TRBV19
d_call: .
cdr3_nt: TGTGCCAGTCAGGCGGAGAACACTGAAGCTTTCTTT
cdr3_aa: CASQAENTEAFF

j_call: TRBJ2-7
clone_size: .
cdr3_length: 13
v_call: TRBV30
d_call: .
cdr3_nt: TGTGCCTGGAGTGTAGGTTCAGCCTACGAGCAGTACTTC
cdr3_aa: CAWSVGSAYEQYF

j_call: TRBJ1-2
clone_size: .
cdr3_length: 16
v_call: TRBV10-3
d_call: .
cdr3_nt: TGTGCCATCACCGAAAGGCCCAGGGTATTTCCGGATGGCTACACCTTC
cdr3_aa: CAITERPRVFPDGYTF

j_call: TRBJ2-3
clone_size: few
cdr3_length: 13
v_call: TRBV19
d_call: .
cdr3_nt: TGTGCCAGTAGTATAGGGGGCACAGATACGCAGTATTTT
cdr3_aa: CASSIGGTDTQYF

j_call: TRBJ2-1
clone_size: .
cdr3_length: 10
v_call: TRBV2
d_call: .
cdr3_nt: TGTGCCAGCGGGGACAATGAGCAGTTCTTC
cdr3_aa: CASGDNEQFF

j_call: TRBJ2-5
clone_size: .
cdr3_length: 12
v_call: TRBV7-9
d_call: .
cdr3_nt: TGTGCCAGCAGCTTAATTGAAGAGACCCAGTACTTC
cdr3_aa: CASSLIEETQYF

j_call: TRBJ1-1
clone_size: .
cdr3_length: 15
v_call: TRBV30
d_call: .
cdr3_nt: TGTGCCTGGAGTGTGGTAGGGGCCCTGAACACTGAAGCTTTCTTT
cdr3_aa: CAWSVVGALNTEAFF

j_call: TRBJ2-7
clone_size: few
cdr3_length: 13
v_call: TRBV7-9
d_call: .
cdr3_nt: TGTGCCAGCATACCGGTGGCGAGCTACGAGCAGTACTTC
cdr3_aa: CASIPVASYEQYF

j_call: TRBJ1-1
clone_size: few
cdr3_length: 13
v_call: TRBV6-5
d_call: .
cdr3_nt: TGTGCCAGCAGTTACAAATTCGGCTCTGAAGCTTTCTTT
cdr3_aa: CASSYKFGSEAFF

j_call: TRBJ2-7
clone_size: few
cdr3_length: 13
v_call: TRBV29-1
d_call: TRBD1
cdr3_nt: TGCAGCGCCGCGGGACAGGGCTTCCACGAGCAGTACTTC
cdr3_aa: CSAAGQGFHEQYF

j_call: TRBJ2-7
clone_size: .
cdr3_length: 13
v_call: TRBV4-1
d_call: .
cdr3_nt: TGCGCCAGCAGCCAAGCGCAGTCCTACGAGCAGTACTTC
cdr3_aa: CASSQAQSYEQYF

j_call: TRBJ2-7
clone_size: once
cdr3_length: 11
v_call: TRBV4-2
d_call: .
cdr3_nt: TGTGCCAGCAGCCCGAGGGCCGAGCAGTACTTC
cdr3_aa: CASSPRAEQYF

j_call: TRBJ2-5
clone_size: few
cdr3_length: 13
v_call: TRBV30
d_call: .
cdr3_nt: TGTGCCTGGACCTGGACAGCTGAAGAGACCCAGTACTTC
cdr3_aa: CAWTWTAEETQYF

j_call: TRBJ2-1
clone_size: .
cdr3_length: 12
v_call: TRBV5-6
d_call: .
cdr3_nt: TGTGCCAGCAGCCACGAGGGCAATGAGCAGTTCTTC
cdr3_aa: CASSHEGNEQFF

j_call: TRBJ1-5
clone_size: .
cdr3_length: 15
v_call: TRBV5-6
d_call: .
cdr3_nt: TGTGCCAGCAGCTTGGACAGGAGTAGCAATCAGCCCCAGCATTTT
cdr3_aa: CASSLDRSSNQPQHF

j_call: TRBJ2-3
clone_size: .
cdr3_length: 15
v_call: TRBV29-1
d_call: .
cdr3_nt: TGCAGCGCCCAGGCCCCCTCTACGTACACAGATACGCAGTATTTT
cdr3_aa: CSAQAPSTYTDTQYF

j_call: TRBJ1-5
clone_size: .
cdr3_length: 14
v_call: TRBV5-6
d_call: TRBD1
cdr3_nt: TGTGCCAGCATCTTACAGGGGGCTGATCAGCCCCAGCATTTT
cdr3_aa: CASILQGADQPQHF

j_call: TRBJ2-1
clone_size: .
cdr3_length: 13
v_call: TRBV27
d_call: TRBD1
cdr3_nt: TGTGCCAGCAGTCCACAGGGGGCCCATGAGCAGTTCTTC
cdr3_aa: CASSPQGAHEQFF

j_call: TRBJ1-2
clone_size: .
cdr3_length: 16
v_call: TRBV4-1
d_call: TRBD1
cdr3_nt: TGCGCCAGCAGCCAATCTGGACAGGGGGGGAACTATGGCTACACCTTC
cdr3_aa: CASSQSGQGGNYGYTF

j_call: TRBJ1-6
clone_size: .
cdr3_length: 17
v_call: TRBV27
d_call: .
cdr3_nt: TGTGCCAGCAGTCCAACGGAAAAGAGCTCCTATAATTCACCCCTCCACTTT
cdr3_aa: CASSPTEKSSYNSPLHF

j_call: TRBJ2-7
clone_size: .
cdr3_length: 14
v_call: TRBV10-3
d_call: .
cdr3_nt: TGTGCCATCAGTGACCCCTTGCGATACTACGAGCAGTACTTC
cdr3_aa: CAISDPLRYYEQYF

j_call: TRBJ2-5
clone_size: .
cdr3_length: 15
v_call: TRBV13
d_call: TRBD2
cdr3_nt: TGTGCCAGCAGCCCTACCGGGGGGGCCGGTGAGACCCAGTACTTC
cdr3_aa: CASSPTGGAGETQYF

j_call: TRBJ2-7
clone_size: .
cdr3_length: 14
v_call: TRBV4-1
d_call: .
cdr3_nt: TGCGCCAGCAGCCAAGCGGGGGCTACCTACGAGCAGTACTTC
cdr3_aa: CASSQAGATYEQYF

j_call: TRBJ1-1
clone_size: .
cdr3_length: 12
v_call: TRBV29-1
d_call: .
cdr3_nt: TGCAGCGTTGTGGCCCTGAACACTGAAGCTTTCTTT
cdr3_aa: CSVVALNTEAFF

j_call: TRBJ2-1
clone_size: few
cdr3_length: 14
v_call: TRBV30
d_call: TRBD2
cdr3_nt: TGTGCCTGGAGTGTGACTAGCGGGGCCAATGAGCAGTTCTTC
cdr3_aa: CAWSVTSGANEQFF

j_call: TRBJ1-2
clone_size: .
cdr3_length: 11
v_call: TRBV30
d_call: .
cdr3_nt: TGTGCCTGGAGTACGGGGGATGGCTACACCTTC
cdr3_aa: CAWSTGDGYTF